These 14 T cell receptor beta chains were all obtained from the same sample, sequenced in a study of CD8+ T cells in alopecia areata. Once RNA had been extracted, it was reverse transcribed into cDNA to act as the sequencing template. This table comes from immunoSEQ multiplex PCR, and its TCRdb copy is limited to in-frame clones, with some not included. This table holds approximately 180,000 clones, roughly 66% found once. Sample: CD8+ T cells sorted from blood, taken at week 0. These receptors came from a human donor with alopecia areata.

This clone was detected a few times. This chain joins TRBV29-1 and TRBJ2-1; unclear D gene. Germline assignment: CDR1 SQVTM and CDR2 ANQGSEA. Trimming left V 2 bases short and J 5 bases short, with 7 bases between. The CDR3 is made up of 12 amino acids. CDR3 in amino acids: CSVEPLDNEQFF. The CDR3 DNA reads TGCAGCGTTGAACCACTCGACAATGAGCAGTTCTTC.

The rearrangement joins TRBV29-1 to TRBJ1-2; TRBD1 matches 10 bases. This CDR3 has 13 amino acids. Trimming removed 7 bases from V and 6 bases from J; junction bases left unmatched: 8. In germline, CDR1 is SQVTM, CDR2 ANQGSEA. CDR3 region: CSARDRGRDGYTF. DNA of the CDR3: TGCAGCGCCCGGGACAGGGGACGGGATGGCTACACCTTC.

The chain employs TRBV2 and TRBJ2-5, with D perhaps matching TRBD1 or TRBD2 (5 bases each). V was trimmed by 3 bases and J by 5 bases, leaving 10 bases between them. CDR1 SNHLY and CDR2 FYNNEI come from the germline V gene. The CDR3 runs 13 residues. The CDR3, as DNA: TGTGCCAGCAGTGAGTCCTGGGGGGAGACCCAGTACTTC. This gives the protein CASSESWGETQYF.

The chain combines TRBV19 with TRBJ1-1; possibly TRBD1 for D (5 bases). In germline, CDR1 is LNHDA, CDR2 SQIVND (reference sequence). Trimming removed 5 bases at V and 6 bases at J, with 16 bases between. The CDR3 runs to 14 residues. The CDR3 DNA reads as TGTGCCAGTAGTTCTCCGCGGGGGGTGGCTGAAGCTTTCTTT. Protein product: CASSSPRGVAEAFF.

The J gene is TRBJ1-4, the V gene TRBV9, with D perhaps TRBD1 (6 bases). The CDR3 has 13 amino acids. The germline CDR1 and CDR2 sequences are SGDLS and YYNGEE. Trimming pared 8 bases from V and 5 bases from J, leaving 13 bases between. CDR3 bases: TGTGCCAGTTCCCAGGGGTCAAATGAAAAACTGTTTTTT. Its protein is CASSQGSNEKLFF. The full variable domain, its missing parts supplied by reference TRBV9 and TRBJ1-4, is DSGVTQTPKHLITATGQRVTLRCSPRSGDLSVYWYQQSLDQGLQFLIQYYNGEERAKGNILERFSAQQFPDLHSELNLSSLELGDSALYFCASSQGSNEKLFFGSGTQLSVL.

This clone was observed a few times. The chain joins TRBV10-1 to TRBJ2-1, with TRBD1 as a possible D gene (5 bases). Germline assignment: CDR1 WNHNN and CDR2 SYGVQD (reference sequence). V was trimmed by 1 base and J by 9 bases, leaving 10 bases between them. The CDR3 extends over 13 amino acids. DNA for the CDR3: TGCGCCAGCAGTGAGTATCCAGGGATTGAGCAGTTCTTC. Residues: CASSEYPGIEQFF.

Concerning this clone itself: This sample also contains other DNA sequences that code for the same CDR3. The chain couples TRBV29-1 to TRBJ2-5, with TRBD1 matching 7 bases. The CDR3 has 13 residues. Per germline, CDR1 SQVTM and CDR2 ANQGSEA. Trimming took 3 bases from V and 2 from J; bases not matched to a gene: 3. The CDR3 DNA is TGCAGCGTTGAGGACAGGAGGCAAGAGACCCAGTACTTC. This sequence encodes CSVEDRRQETQYF.

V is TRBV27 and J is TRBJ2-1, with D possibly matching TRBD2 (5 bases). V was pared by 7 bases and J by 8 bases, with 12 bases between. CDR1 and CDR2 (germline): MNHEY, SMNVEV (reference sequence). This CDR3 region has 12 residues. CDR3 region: CASMRRSDEQFF. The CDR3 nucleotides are TGTGCCAGCATGAGGAGGAGCGATGAGCAGTTCTTC.

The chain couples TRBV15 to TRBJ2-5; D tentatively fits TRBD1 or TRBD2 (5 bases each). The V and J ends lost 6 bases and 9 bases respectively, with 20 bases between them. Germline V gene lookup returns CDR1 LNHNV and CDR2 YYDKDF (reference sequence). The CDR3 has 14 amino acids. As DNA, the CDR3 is TGTGCCACCAGTTCCACGGGGCGGCTCGATGCCCAGTACTTC. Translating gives CATSSTGRLDAQYF.

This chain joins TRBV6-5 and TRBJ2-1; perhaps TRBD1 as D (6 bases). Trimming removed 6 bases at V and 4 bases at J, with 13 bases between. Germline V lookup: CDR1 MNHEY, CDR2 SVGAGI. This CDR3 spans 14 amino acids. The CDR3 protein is CASRPDRPYNEQFF. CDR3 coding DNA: TGTGCCAGCAGACCCGACAGGCCTTACAATGAGCAGTTCTTC.

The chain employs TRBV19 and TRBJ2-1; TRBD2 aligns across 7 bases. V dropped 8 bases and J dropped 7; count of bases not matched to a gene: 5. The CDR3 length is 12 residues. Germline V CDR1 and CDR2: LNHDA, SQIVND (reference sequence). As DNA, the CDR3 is TGTGCCAGTCAAGGCGGGGGTAATGAGCAGTTCTTC. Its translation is CASQGGGNEQFF.

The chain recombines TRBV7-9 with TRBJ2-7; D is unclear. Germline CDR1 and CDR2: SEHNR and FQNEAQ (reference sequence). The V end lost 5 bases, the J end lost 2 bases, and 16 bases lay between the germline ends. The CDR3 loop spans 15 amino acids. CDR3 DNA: TGTGCCAGCAGCCCGCCCTGGCAGGCCACCTACGAGCAGTACTTC. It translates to CASSPPWQATYEQYF.

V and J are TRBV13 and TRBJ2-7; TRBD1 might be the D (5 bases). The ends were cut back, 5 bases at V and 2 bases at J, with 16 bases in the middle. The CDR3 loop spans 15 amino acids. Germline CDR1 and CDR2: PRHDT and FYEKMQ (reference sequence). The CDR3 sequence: CASSLTTDLPYEQYF. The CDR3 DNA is TGTGCCAGCAGCCTGACGACAGATTTGCCCTACGAGCAGTACTTC.

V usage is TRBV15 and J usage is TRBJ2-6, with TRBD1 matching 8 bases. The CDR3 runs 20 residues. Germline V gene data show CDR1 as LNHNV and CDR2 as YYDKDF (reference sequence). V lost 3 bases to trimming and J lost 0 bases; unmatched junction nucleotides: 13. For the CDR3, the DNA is TGTGCCACCAGCAGCGCCGACAGGGGCACCACAAGCTCTGGGGCCAACGTCCTGACTTTC. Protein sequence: CATSSADRGTTSSGANVLTF. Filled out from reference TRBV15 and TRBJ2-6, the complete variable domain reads DAMVIQNPRYQVTQFGKPVTLSCSQTLNHNVMYWYQQKSSQAPKLLFHYYDKDFNNEADTPDNFQSRRPNTSFCFLDIRSPGLGDTAMYLCATSSADRGTTSSGANVLTFGAGSRLTVL.